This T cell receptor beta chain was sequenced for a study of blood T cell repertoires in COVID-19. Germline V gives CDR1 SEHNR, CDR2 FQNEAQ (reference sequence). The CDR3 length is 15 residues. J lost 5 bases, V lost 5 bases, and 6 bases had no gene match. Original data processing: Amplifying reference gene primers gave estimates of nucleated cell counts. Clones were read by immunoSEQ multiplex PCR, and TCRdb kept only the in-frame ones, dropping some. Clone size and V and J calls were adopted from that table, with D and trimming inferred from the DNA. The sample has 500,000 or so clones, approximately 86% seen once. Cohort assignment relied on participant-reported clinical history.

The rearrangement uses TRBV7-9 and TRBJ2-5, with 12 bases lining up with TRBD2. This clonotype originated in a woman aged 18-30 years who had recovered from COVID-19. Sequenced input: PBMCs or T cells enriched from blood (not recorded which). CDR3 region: CASSPGLAGGETQYF. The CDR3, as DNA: TGTGCCAGCAGCCCCGGGCTAGCGGGGGGGGAGACCCAGTACTTC. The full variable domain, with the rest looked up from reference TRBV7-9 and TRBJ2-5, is DTGVSQNPRHKITKRGQNVTFRCDPISEHNRLYWYRQTLGQGPEFLTYFQNEAQLEKSRLLSDRFSAERPKGSFSTLEIQRTEQGDSAMYLCASSPGLAGGETQYFGPGTRLLVL.